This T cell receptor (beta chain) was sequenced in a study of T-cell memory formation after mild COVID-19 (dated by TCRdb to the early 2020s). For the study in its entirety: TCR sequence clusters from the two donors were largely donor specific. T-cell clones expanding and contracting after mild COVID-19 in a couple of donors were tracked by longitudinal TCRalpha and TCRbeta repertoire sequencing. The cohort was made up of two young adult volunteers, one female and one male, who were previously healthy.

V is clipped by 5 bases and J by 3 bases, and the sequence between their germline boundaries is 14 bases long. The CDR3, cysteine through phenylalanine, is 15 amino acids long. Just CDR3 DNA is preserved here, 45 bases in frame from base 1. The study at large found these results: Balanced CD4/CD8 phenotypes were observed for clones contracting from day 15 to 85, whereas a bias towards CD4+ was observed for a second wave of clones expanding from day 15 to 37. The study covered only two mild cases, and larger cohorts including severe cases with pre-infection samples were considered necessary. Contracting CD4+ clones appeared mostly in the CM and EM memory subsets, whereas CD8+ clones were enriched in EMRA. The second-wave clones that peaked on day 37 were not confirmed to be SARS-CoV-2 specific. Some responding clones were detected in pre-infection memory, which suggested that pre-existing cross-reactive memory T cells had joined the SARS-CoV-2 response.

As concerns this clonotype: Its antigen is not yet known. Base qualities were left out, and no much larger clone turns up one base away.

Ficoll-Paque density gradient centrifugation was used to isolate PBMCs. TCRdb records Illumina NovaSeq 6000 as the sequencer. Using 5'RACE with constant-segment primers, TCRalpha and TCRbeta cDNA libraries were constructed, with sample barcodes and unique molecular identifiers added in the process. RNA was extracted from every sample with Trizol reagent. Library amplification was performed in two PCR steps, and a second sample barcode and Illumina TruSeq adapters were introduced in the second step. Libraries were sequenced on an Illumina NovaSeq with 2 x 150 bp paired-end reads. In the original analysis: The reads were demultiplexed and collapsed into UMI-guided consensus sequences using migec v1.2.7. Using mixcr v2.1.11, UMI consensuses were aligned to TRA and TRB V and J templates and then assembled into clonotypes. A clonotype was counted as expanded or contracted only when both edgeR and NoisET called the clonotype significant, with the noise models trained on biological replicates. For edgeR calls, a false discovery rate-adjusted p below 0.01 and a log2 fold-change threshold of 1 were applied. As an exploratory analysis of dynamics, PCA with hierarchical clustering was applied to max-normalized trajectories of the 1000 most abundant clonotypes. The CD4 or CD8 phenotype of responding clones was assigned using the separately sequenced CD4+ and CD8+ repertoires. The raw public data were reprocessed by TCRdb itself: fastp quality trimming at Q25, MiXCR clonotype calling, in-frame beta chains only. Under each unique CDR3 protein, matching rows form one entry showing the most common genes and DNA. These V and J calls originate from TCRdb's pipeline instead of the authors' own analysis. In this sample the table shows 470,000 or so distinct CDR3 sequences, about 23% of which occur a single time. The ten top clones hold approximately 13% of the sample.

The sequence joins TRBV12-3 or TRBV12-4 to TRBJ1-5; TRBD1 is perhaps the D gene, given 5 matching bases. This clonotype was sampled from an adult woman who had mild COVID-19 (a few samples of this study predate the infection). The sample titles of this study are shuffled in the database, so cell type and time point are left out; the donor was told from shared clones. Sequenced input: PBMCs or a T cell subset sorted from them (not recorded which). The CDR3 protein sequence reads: CASSPVGGINQPQHF. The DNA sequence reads TGTGCCAGCAGTCCCGTTGGGGGAATCAATCAGCCCCAGCATTTT.